The clone carrying this TCR beta chain was recorded once. The antigen remains unidentified. This CDR3 contains 12 residues. The V end was cut by 1 base, the J end by 4 bases, with 5 bases between. Germline V gene data show CDR1 as LGHNT and CDR2 as FRNRAP. The record originates from a study of T cell responses to AZD1222 COVID-19 vaccine. The data were produced by immunoSEQ multiplex PCR, yet TCRdb's version contains in-frame clones alone and is incomplete. This table has about 97,000 clones, 88% appearing once. Regarding the study as a whole: In a largely white British group with more females than males, clonal diversity was possibly underestimated.

This chain joins TRBV12-5 and TRBJ2-7; no definite D call. The receptor was isolated from an adult in good health. Sequenced here: peripheral blood, sampled on day 0 of AZD1222 vaccination. CDR3 sequence (DNA): TGTGCTAGTGGTTTGGAGAAATACGAGCAGTACTTC. This encodes CASGLEKYEQYF. Complete variable domain (other parts from reference TRBV12-5 and TRBJ2-7): DARVTQTPRHKVTEMGQEVTMRCQPILGHNTVFWYRQTMMQGLELLAYFRNRAPLDDSGMPKDRFSAEMPDATLATLKIQPSEPRDSAVYFCASGLEKYEQYFGPGTRLTVT.